Following are 10 T cell receptor beta chains from one sample sequenced in a study of tumor-infiltrating lymphocytes in primary liver carcinoma. For blood RNA, unsorted whole blood served as the source, and germline DNA was extracted too. Total RNA (roughly 0.45 ug) served as template for TCR beta cDNA synthesis primed by a constant-region primer. Libraries covering TCR beta were generated through three nested multiplex PCR rounds (using a slightly modified ARM-PCR). In the first two PCR rounds, TRBV1-TRBV30 forward primers were paired with a C-beta reverse primer, and each round lasted approximately 10 cycles. TCRdb re-called the multiplex PCR reads with MiXCR, one entry per CDR3 protein. The table lists fewer than 350,000 distinct CDR3 sequences, roughly two thirds of them singletons. The sequenced sample was peripheral blood. The receptors originated from a man aged 35 to 55 with primary liver carcinoma and hepatitis B virus infection.

Only a few counts were recorded for this clonotype. The chain has TRBV20-1 and TRBJ2-1; D unclear. The V gene's germline CDR1 is DFQATT and CDR2 SNEGSKA (reference sequence). This CDR3 is 13 amino acids long. The ends were cut back, 1 base at V and 9 bases at J, with 13 bases in the middle. The CDR3 spells CSARVTAVSEQFF. The CDR3 DNA is TGCAGTGCTAGAGTAACCGCTGTGAGTGAGCAGTTCTTC.

To note about this clonotype: A much larger clone lies one base from this, so it may be a read error. The V gene is TRBV6-5, the J gene TRBJ1-1; D possibly corresponds to TRBD1 (6 bases). Germline loops: CDR1 MNHEY, CDR2 SVGAGI. This CDR3 region has 13 residues. Trimming took 6 bases from V and 0 from J, leaving 8 bases between them. The CDR3 spells CASRQGMNTEAFF. Here the CDR3 DNA reads TGTGCCAGCAGACAGGGTATGAACACTGAAGCTTTCTTT.

The V and J genes are TRBV5-1 and TRBJ2-3, with a weak D call TRBD2 (6 bases). CDR1 SGHRS and CDR2 YFSETQ come from the germline V gene. The CDR3 extends over 14 amino acids. Trimming stripped 4 bases from V and 1 base from J, with 10 bases between. The CDR3 nucleotides read TGCGCCAGCAGCGAGACTAGGGGCACAGATACGCAGTATTTT. Residues: CASSETRGTDTQYF.

About this clonotype: A clone one base away is much larger, so this may be a read error. The rearrangement links TRBV12-3 or TRBV12-4 to TRBJ2-5, with D hard to call. The length of the CDR3 is 13 residues. The CDR3 spells CASSWAGSETRYF. CDR3 DNA sequence: TGTGCCAGCAGTTGGGCAGGTTCAGAGACCCGGTACTTC.

There are many counts of this clonotype. This chain connects TRBV6-5 to TRBJ2-5; D tentatively fits TRBD1 or TRBD2 (6 bases each). With 6 bases removed from V and 1 base from J, the gap between germline ends came to 15 bases. CDR1 is MNHEY and CDR2 is SVGAGI in the germline V gene. The CDR3 has 15 amino acids. The DNA for the CDR3 is TGTGCCAGCAGCTCCGGAGGGACAACCCAAGAGACCCAGTACTTC. It codes for CASSSGGTTQETQYF.

Regarding this clonotype: This clone may be a read error of a much larger clone one base away. No conserved phenylalanine or tryptophan is present at the end of the CDR3, so a read error is the likely explanation. This rearrangement joins TRBV4-1 to TRBJ2-7; possibly TRBD1 for D (5 bases). V was pared by 3 bases and J by 5 bases, with 14 bases between. This CDR3 spans 14 amino acids. Germline V gene data show CDR1 as MGHRA and CDR2 as YSYEKL. CDR3 protein: CASSQDQAGNEQYS. CDR3 sequence (DNA): TGCGCCAGCAGCCAGGACCAAGCAGGGAACGAGCAGTACTCC.

Note on this clonotype: Possible read error: a much larger clone is one base away. The J gene is TRBJ2-7, the V gene TRBV12-3 or TRBV12-4; 9 positions agree with TRBD2. The CDR3 consists of 15 residues. CDR3 amino acids: CASSLTAGGSYEQHF. Here the CDR3 DNA reads TGTGCCAGCAGTTTAACGGCGGGAGGGTCCTACGAGCAGCACTTC.

The chain couples TRBV23-1 to TRBJ2-3; 13 positions match TRBD2. TRBV23-1 is an open reading frame whose function is uncertain. J lost 0 bases, V lost 0 bases, and 15 bases had no gene match. This CDR3 has 22 amino acids. CDR3 protein: CASSQSTRLAGGNPFSTDTQYF. CDR3 nucleotides: TGCGCCAGCAGTCAATCGACCCGACTAGCGGGAGGCAACCCCTTTAGCACAGATACGCAGTATTTT.

The chain couples TRBV7-9 to TRBJ1-4; 10 nucleotides agree with TRBD1. Germline V gene lookup returns CDR1 SEHNR and CDR2 FQNEAQ (reference sequence). With 3 bases clipped from V and 4 bases from J, the junction kept 2 bases outside the gene matches. CDR3 length equals 15 residues. CDR3 loop: CASSFGTGDNEKLFF. CDR3 DNA sequence: TGTGCCAGCAGCTTCGGGACAGGGGATAATGAAAAACTGTTTTTT.

In the case of this clonotype: At one end, the junction sequence differs from germline, possibly due to a read error. This rearrangement joins TRBV28 to TRBJ2-1; 13 bases match TRBD2. CDR1 is MDHEN and CDR2 is SYDVKM in the germline V gene. The CDR3 is made up of 15 amino acids. The CDR3 DNA reads as TGTGCCAGCAGCGTGACTAGCGGGAGGCATGGGGAGCAGTTATTC. It specifies CASSVTSGRHGEQLF.